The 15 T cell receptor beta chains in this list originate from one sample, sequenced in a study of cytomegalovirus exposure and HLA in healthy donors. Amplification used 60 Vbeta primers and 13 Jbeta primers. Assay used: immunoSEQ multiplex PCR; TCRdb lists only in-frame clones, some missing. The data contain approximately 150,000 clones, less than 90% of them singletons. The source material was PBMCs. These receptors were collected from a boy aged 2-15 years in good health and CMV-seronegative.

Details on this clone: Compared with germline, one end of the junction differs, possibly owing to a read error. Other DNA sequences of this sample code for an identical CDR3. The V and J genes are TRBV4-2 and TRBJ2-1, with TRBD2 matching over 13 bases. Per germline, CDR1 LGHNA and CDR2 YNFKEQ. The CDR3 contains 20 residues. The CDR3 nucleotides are TGTGCCAGCAGCCCACCACGCGGGACTAGCGGGGCCCTTACCTATAATGAGCAGTTCTTC. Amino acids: CASSPPRGTSGALTYNEQFF.

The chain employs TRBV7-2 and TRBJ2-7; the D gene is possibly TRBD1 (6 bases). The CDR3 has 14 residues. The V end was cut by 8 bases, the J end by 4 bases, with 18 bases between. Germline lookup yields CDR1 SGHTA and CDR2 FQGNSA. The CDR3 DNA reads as TGTGCCAGCTTGCCCCGCGGACAGCGTTACGAGCAGTACTTC. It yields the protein CASLPRGQRYEQYF.

The DNA of the CDR3 is TGTGCCAGCAGTTTATTTGGGGGCTCCTACGAGCAGTACTTC. Translating it yields CASSLFGGSYEQYF. This chain joins TRBV27 and TRBJ2-5; either TRBD1 or TRBD2 may supply D (5 bases each). The DNA end favors TRBJ2-7, so the J call may be wrong. The CDR3 is 14 residues long. Germline V gives CDR1 MNHEY, CDR2 SMNVEV (reference sequence).

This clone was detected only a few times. The CDR3 loop reads CASSWTGSSGANVLTF. CDR3 bases: TGCGCCAGCAGCTGGACAGGAAGCTCTGGGGCCAACGTCCTGACTTTC. The rearrangement links TRBV5-1 to TRBJ2-6; 7 nucleotides align to TRBD1. J was trimmed by 0 bases and V by 3 bases; bases with no gene match: 3. The germline CDR1 and CDR2 sequences are SGHRS and YFSETQ. The length of the CDR3 is 16 residues.

The CDR3 sequence is CASSLMFGTGSPSEQYF. CDR3 DNA sequence: TGTGCCAGCAGCTTAATGTTTGGGACAGGGTCACCCTCCGAGCAGTACTTC. The chain couples TRBV7-2 to TRBJ2-7; 9 bases are a match to TRBD1. CDR3 length: 17 residues. The germline gives CDR1 SGHTA, CDR2 FQGNSA. The ends lost 2 bases at V and 6 bases at J; junction bases unmatched: 14.

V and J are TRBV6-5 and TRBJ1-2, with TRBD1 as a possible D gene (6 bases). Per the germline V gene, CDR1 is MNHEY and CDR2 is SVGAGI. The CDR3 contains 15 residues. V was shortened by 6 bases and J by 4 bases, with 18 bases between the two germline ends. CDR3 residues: CASRLGQSSSYGYTF. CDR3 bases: TGTGCCAGCAGACTCGGACAGTCTTCTAGCTATGGCTACACCTTC.

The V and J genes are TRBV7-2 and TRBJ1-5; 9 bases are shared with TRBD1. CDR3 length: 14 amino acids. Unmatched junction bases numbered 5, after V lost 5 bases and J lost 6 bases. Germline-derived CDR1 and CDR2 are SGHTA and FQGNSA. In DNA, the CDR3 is TGTGCCAGCAGCCCACAGGGGGCGGGTCAGCCCCAGCATTTT. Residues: CASSPQGAGQPQHF.

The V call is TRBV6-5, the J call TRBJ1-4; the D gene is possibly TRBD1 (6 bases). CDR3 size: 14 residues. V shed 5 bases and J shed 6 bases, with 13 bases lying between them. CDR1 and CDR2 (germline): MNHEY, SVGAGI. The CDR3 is CASSTGTWDEKLFF. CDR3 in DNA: TGTGCCAGCAGTACCGGGACATGGGATGAAAAACTGTTTTTT.

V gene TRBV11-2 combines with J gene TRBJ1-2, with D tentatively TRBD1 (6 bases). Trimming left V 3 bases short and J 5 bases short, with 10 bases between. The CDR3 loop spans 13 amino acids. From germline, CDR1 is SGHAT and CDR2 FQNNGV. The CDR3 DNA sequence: TGTGCCAGCAGCTTTGGACAGACTTATGGCTACACCTTC. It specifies CASSFGQTYGYTF.

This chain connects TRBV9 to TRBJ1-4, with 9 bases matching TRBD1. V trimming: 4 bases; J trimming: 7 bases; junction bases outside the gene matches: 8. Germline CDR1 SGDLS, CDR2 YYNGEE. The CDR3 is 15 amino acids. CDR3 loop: CASSPGMDRGEKLFF. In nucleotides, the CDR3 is TGTGCCAGCAGCCCAGGGATGGACAGGGGTGAAAAACTGTTTTTT.

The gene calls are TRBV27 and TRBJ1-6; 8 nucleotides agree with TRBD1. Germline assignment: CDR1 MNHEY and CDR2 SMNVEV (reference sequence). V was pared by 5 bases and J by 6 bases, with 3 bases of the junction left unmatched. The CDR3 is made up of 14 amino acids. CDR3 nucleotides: TGTGCCAGCAGTGTTGACAGGGGTAATTCACCCCTCCACTTT. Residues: CASSVDRGNSPLHF.

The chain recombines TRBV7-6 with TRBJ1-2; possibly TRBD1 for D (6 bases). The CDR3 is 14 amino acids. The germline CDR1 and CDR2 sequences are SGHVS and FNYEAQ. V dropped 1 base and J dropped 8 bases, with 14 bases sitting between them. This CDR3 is CASSLGAGATGYTF. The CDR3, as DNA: TGTGCCAGCAGCTTAGGGGCAGGGGCGACGGGCTACACCTTC.

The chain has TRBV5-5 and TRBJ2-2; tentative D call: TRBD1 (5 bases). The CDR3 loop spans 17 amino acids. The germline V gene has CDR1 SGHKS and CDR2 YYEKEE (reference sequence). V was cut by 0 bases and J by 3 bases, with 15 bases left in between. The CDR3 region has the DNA TGTGCCAGCAGCTTGGTGGTGGGGCCCAAATACACCGGGGAGCTGTTTTTT. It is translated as CASSLVVGPKYTGELFF.

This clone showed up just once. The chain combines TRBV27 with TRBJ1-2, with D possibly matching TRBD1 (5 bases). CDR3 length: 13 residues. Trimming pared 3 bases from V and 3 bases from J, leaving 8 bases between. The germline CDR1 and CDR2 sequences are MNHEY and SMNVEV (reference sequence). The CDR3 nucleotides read TGTGCCAGCAGTTTCAGGGAAGACTATGGCTACACCTTC. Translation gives CASSFREDYGYTF.

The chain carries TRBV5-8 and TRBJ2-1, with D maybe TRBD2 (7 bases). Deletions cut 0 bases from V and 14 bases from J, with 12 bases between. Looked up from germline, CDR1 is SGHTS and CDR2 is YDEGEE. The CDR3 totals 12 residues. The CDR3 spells CASSLAGGTKFF. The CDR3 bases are TGTGCCAGCAGCTTGGCGGGGGGCACTAAGTTCTTC. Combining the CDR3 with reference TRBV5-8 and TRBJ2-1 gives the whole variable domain EAGVTQSPTHLIKTRGQQATLRCSPISGHTSVYWYQQALGLGLQFLLWYDEGEERNRGNFPPRFSGRQFPNYSSELNVNALELEDSALYLCASSLAGGTKFFGPGTRLTVL.